One sample yielded the 26 T cell receptor beta chains listed below, sequenced in a study of T-cell reconstitution after alpha-beta-depleted transplantation in children. For TCRbeta, the library was prepared with unique molecular identifiers. TCRdb redid the calling of the PCR reads with MiXCR, one entry per CDR3 protein. Among approximately 98,000 distinct CDR3 sequences listed, about 6.5% were seen once. This sample comprised PBMCs, mostly from graft donor cells, obtained 360 days after TCRalphabeta/CD19-depleted stem cell transplant. The receptors were sampled from a male patient aged 2-15 years who had a stem cell transplant for acute lymphoblastic leukemia, so the T cells may come from the graft donor.

This clonotype was recorded at least ten times. This rearrangement joins TRBV5-1 to TRBJ2-5; TRBD1 agrees at 8 bases. Germline CDR1 reads SGHRS; CDR2 reads YFSETQ. This CDR3 region has 15 residues. The ends lost 4 bases at V and 3 bases at J; junction bases unmatched: 8. This chain's CDR3 is CASSTYRDRKETQYF. CDR3 bases: TGCGCCAGCAGCACTTACCGGGACAGGAAAGAGACCCAGTACTTC.

The gene calls are TRBV6-1 and TRBJ2-7, with D uncertain. Germline V CDR1 and CDR2: MNHNS, SASEGT. V lost 3 bases to trimming and J lost 0 bases, with 12 bases between them. The CDR3 contains 15 residues. The CDR3 reads CASSDWAVSSYEQYF. The CDR3 region has the DNA TGTGCCAGCAGTGATTGGGCAGTAAGCTCCTACGAGCAGTACTTC.

This clonotype was seen a few times. One junction end does not reproduce the germline sequence, and a read error may be involved. V gene TRBV20-1 combines with J gene TRBJ2-2; a weak D match, TRBD1 (5 bases). The CDR3 extends over 16 amino acids. CDR1 DFQATT and CDR2 SNEGSKA come from the germline V gene (reference sequence). The CDR3 bases are TGCTGTGCTAGATCCTTCCAGGGCCGATACACCGGGGAGCTGTTTTTT. The encoded protein is CCARSFQGRYTGELFF.

Ten or more counts support this clonotype. The V gene is TRBV5-1, the J gene TRBJ2-7, with D hard to call. Trimming took off 2 bases at V and 2 bases at J, with 8 bases between the two ends. Germline V gene sequence: CDR1 SGHRS, CDR2 YFSETQ. This CDR3 is 13 amino acids long. This CDR3 is CASSFGPPYEQYF. CDR3 DNA sequence: TGCGCCAGCAGCTTTGGACCCCCCTACGAGCAGTACTTC.

The J gene is TRBJ2-1, the V gene TRBV7-4; 12 nucleotides agree with TRBD2. The CDR3 has 17 residues. Germline V lookup: CDR1 SGHVT, CDR2 SQSDAQ. V trimming: 2 bases; J trimming: 5 bases; junction bases outside the gene matches: 7. Written as DNA, the CDR3 is TGTGCCAGCAGCTTAACCCGACTAGCGGGAGTTGACAATGAGCAGTTCTTC. Amino acids: CASSLTRLAGVDNEQFF. Complete variable domain (other parts from reference TRBV7-4 and TRBJ2-1): GAGVSQSPRYKVAKRGRDVALRCDSISGHVTLYWYRQTLGQGSEVLTYSQSDAQRDKSGRPSGRFSAERPERSVSTLKIQRTEQGDSAVYLCASSLTRLAGVDNEQFFGPGTRLTVL.

The table lists this clonotype with a few counts. V gene TRBV20-1 combines with J gene TRBJ2-1; TRBD2 might be the D (6 bases). CDR1 and CDR2 (germline): DFQATT, SNEGSKA (reference sequence). CDR3 length: 17 residues. V lost 5 bases and J 4 bases, leaving 24 bases between the germline ends. DNA of the CDR3: TGCAGTGCTTTGATTTACTATAGCGGTCCCTTATACAATGAGCAGTTCTTC. The encoded protein is CSALIYYSGPLYNEQFF.

There are many counts of this clonotype. The chain recombines TRBV12-3 or TRBV12-4 with TRBJ2-2; maybe TRBD2 (5 bases). The CDR3 runs to 14 residues. Trimming removed 3 bases at V and 6 bases at J, with 11 bases between. The chain's CDR3 is CASSFKRMAGELFF. The CDR3 DNA follows: TGTGCCAGCAGTTTTAAGCGGATGGCCGGGGAGCTGTTTTTT.

The V gene is TRBV25-1, the J gene TRBJ1-2; D ambiguous. CDR3 length: 13 amino acids. Germline CDR1 MGHDK, CDR2 SYGVNS. V dropped 3 bases and J dropped 4 bases, with 9 bases sitting between them. The CDR3 reads CASSEPRSYGYTF. The CDR3 nucleotides read TGTGCCAGCAGTGAGCCCAGGTCCTATGGCTACACCTTC.

Many counts were recorded for this clonotype. The V call is TRBV6-2 or TRBV6-3, the J call TRBJ2-1; D uncertain. CDR1 is MNHEY and CDR2 is SVGEGT in the germline V gene. This CDR3 has 10 residues. Between the trimmed V and J ends, which lost 8 bases and 5 bases, there was a span of 4 bases. The CDR3: CASGDNEQFF. As DNA, the CDR3 is TGTGCCAGCGGAGACAATGAGCAGTTCTTC.

In its sample, this clonotype was seen a few times. This CDR3 reads CASSPYSYTYEQYF. The CDR3, as DNA: TGTGCCAGCTCACCTTACTCATACACCTACGAGCAGTACTTC. This chain connects TRBV18 to TRBJ2-7; no reliable D call. Per the germline V gene, CDR1 is KGHSH and CDR2 is LQKENI. Trimming left V 3 bases short and J 2 bases short, with 11 bases between. The CDR3 has 14 residues.

This clonotype was counted ten times or more. V and J are TRBV12-5 and TRBJ2-1, with D possibly TRBD1 on 7 matching bases. V lost 3 bases and J 7 bases, leaving 19 bases between the germline ends. This CDR3 region has 16 residues. Per the germline V gene, CDR1 is LGHNT and CDR2 is FRNRAP. CDR3 nucleotides: TGTGCTAGTGGTTTCCACCGCGGACAGGAGGGAAATGAGCAGTTCTTC. Protein: CASGFHRGQEGNEQFF. Variable domain in full (rest from reference TRBV12-5 and TRBJ2-1): DARVTQTPRHKVTEMGQEVTMRCQPILGHNTVFWYRQTMMQGLELLAYFRNRAPLDDSGMPKDRFSAEMPDATLATLKIQPSEPRDSAVYFCASGFHRGQEGNEQFFGPGTRLTVL.

V and J are TRBV27 and TRBJ2-5; D is undetermined. Trimming pared 5 bases from V and 1 base from J, leaving 8 bases between. Germline-derived CDR1 and CDR2 are MNHEY and SMNVEV (reference sequence). The CDR3 consists of 13 residues. The CDR3 coding sequence is TGTGCCAGCAGTCCCCGGGCCCAAGAGACCCAGTACTTC. Translating it yields CASSPRAQETQYF.

This clonotype was found many times. This sequence joins TRBV14 and TRBJ2-7; D is uncertain. The germline gives CDR1 SGHDN, CDR2 FVKESK. The CDR3 sequence is 16 residues long. Trimming cost V 4 bases and J 5 bases, with 21 bases left between them. The CDR3 DNA follows: TGTGCCAGCAGCCCAACTCTGGGTCCCTTTCCTGACGAGCAGTACTTC. As protein: CASSPTLGPFPDEQYF.

This clonotype was picked up many times. The chain recombines TRBV29-1 with TRBJ1-1; no clear D. The length of the CDR3 is 13 residues. Germline V gene data show CDR1 as SQVTM and CDR2 as ANQGSEA. V was cut by 4 bases and J by 0 bases, with 9 bases left in between. In DNA form, the CDR3 reads TGCAGCGTTGGCAGCCCGATGAACACTGAAGCTTTCTTT. It is translated as CSVGSPMNTEAFF.

This clonotype was detected many times. The rearrangement joins TRBV12-3 or TRBV12-4 to TRBJ2-3; TRBD2 is a possible D gene (6 bases). This CDR3 has 14 residues. Trimming pared 4 bases from V and 4 bases from J, leaving 12 bases between. The CDR3: CASSSTRVADTQYF. As DNA, the CDR3 is TGTGCCAGCAGTTCGACTAGAGTGGCAGATACGCAGTATTTT.

This rearrangement joins TRBV6-1 to TRBJ2-5, with 10 positions matching TRBD2. CDR1 and CDR2 from the germline V gene are MNHNS and SASEGT. V shed 7 bases, J shed 0 bases, and the junction held 11 bases outside the gene matches. The CDR3 consists of 17 residues. This CDR3 is CASTKPGLAPYQETQYF. DNA for the CDR3: TGTGCCAGCACCAAACCGGGACTAGCGCCGTACCAAGAGACCCAGTACTTC.

The chain joins TRBV19 to TRBJ1-1; TRBD1 agrees at 10 bases. Germline V gene lookup returns CDR1 LNHDA and CDR2 SQIVND (reference sequence). The CDR3 length is 15 residues. Unmatched junction bases numbered 8, after V lost 9 bases and J lost 1 base. CDR3 residues: CASLEGQGTNTEAFF. CDR3 in DNA: TGTGCCAGCCTTGAGGGACAGGGGACGAACACTGAAGCTTTCTTT.

This clonotype showed up many times. This chain links TRBV4-3 with TRBJ2-3; D ambiguous. Germline V gene lookup returns CDR1 LGHNA and CDR2 YSLEER. Trimming removed 0 bases at V and 6 bases at J, with 7 bases between. This CDR3 contains 13 residues. DNA for the CDR3: TGCGCCAGCAGCCAAGATCTGGGGGATACGCAGTATTTT. Encoded protein: CASSQDLGDTQYF.

In its sample, this clonotype was seen many times. This chain uses TRBV27 with TRBJ2-4, with D hard to call. CDR1 MNHEY and CDR2 SMNVEV come from the germline V gene (reference sequence). CDR3 size: 12 residues. Trimming removed 4 bases at V and 9 bases at J, with 10 bases between. For the CDR3, the DNA is TGTGCCAGCAGTTCCCGGGCGAGCATTCAGTACTTC. Translating gives CASSSRASIQYF.

The V call is TRBV16, the J call TRBJ1-1; 8 nucleotides line up with TRBD1. Germline CDR1 and CDR2: KGHSY and FQNENV. CDR3 length equals 15 residues. V shed 2 bases, J shed 7 bases, and the junction held 9 bases outside the gene matches. The chain's CDR3 is CASSQAGGGLSEAFF. Written as DNA, the CDR3 is TGTGCCAGCAGCCAAGCAGGGGGCGGGTTGAGTGAAGCTTTCTTT.

The chain employs TRBV27 and TRBJ1-5; D remains ambiguous. Germline V CDR1 and CDR2: MNHEY, SMNVEV (reference sequence). The CDR3 contains 14 residues. The V and J ends lost 0 bases and 7 bases respectively, with 10 bases between them. CDR3 in amino acids: CASSLSSDVQPQHF. CDR3 sequence (DNA): TGTGCCAGCAGTTTATCCTCAGACGTGCAGCCCCAGCATTTT.

There are many counts of this clonotype. J is TRBJ2-1 and V is TRBV18; D uncertain. The CDR3 sequence is 14 residues long. Trimming removed 0 bases at V and 7 bases at J, with 10 bases between. Germline lookup yields CDR1 KGHSH and CDR2 LQKENI. CDR3 nucleotides: TGTGCCAGCTCACCACCGGGTAGGGCGAATGAGCAGTTCTTC. Translating gives CASSPPGRANEQFF.

The rearrangement links TRBV7-2 to TRBJ1-4; 7 bases map to TRBD1. CDR1 and CDR2 (germline): SGHTA, FQGNSA. The CDR3 spans 15 residues. V trimming: 4 bases; J trimming: 8 bases; junction bases outside the gene matches: 10. The CDR3 reads CASSSRTGGEEKLFF. As DNA, the CDR3 is TGTGCCAGCAGCTCCCGGACAGGTGGAGAAGAAAAACTGTTTTTT.

The J gene is TRBJ2-4, the V gene TRBV11-2, with TRBD1 matching 7 bases. Germline V lookup: CDR1 SGHAT, CDR2 FQNNGV. The CDR3 extends over 19 amino acids. After removal of 6 bases from V and 0 bases from J, the junction contained 17 bases not matched to a gene. The CDR3 DNA follows: TGTGCCAGCAGGCCACCAAACACAGGGGAACCACGAGCCAAAAACATTCAGTACTTC. This translates into CASRPPNTGEPRAKNIQYF.

Notes on this clonotype: A much larger clonotype is one base distant, so this may be a read error. V is TRBV6-5 and J is TRBJ2-7; D may match TRBD1 or TRBD2 (5 bases each). Germline CDR1 reads MNHEY; CDR2 reads SVGAGI. The CDR3 consists of 13 residues. CDR3 region: CASNYRTSYEQYF. DNA of the CDR3: TGTGCCAGCAATTACAGGACTTCCTACGAGCAGTACTTC.

This clonotype was counted a few times. The chain links TRBV20-1 to TRBJ1-2, with a possible D match to TRBD1 (6 bases). This CDR3 has 13 amino acids. From germline, CDR1 is DFQATT and CDR2 SNEGSKA (reference sequence). Trimming removed 5 bases at V and 0 bases at J, with 10 bases between. The CDR3 sequence: CSAGTLANYGYTF. In DNA, the CDR3 is TGCAGTGCTGGGACACTCGCTAACTATGGCTACACCTTC.